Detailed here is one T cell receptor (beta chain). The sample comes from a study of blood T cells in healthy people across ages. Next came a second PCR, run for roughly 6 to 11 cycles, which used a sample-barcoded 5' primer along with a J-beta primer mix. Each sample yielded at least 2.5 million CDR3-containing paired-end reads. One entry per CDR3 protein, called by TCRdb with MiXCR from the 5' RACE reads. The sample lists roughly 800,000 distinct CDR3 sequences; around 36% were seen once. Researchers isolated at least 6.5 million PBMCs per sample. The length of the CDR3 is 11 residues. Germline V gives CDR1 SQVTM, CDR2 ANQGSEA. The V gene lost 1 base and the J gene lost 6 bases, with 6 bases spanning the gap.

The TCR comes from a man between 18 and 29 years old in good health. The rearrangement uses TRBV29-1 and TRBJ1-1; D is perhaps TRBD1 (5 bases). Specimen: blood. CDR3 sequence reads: CSVEGGSEAFF. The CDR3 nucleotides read TGCAGCGTTGAAGGGGGGTCTGAAGCTTTCTTT.